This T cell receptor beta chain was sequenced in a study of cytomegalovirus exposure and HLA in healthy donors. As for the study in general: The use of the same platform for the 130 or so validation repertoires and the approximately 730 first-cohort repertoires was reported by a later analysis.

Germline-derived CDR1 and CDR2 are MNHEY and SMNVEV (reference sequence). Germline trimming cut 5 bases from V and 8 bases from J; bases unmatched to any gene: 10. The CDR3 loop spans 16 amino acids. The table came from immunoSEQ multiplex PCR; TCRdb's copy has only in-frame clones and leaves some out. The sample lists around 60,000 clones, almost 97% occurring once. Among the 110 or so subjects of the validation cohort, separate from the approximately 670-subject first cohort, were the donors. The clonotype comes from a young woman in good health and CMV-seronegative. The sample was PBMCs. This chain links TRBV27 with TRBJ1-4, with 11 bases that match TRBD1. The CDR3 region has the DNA TGTGCCAGCAGTAGGGGACAGGGGGTCCCCCACGAAAAACTGTTTTTT. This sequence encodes CASSRGQGVPHEKLFF. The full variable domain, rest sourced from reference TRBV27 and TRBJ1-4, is EAQVTQNPRYLITVTGKKLTVTCSQNMNHEYMSWYRQDPGLGLRQIYYSMNVEVTDKGDVPEGYKVSRKEKRNFPLILESPSPNQTSLYFCASSRGQGVPHEKLFFGSGTQLSVL.